A selection of T cell receptor beta chains follows, all from one sample in a study of blood T cell repertoires in COVID-19. Assay used: immunoSEQ multiplex PCR; TCRdb lists only in-frame clones, some missing. Of about 250,000 clones in the sample, around 86% were seen once. Sequencing was carried out using peripheral blood. The origin of the receptors is a woman older than 75 with COVID-19, enrolled during active disease. Both conserved end residues are part of each CDR3. A D gene is named only where the DNA matches it firmly. Clone size, where shown, is once, few, many, or a class for clones that have expanded.

>.|.|TRBV7-9|TRBJ1-1
TGTGCCAGCGTCAAGAACACTGAAGCTTTCTTT
CASVKNTEAFF
>.|few|TRBV6-2/TRBV6-3|TRBJ1-1
TGTGCCAGCAGCCAAGTCTTACGAAGCGAAGCTTTCTTT
CASSQVLRSEAFF
>.|.|TRBV7-3|TRBJ1-2
TGTGCCAGCAGCTCAACGGGCGGGAACTATGGCTACACCTTC
CASSSTGGNYGYTF
>.|few|TRBV11-2|TRBJ1-2
TGTGCCAGCAGCTTAGATTTGAGGGGGAGGGATGGCTACACCTTC
CASSLDLRGRDGYTF
>.|.|TRBV5-4|TRBJ1-2
TGTGCCAGCAGCTTACAGGGTTATGGCTACACCTTC
CASSLQGYGYTF
>.|.|TRBV19|TRBJ1-5
TGTGCCAGTAGTCCGCCGGGTACCAGCAATCAGCCCCAGCATTTT
CASSPPGTSNQPQHF
>.|.|TRBV5-6|TRBJ1-6
TGTGCCAGCAGCTTGGGACAGACTGCACCCCTCCACTTT
CASSLGQTAPLHF
>TRBD2|.|TRBV19|TRBJ2-3
TGTGCCAGTAGTTTCTCCCCCGGTAGCGGGGGAACAGATACGCAGTATTTT
CASSFSPGSGGTDTQYF
>.|.|TRBV28|TRBJ1-1
TGTGCCAGCAGTTCCCAGGGTACCCACACTGAAGCTTTCTTT
CASSSQGTHTEAFF
>TRBD1|many|TRBV2|TRBJ1-4
TGTGCCAGCAGTCCGTCCCGGGACAGGGTCATCGGTGAAAAACTGTTTTTT
CASSPSRDRVIGEKLFF
>.|.|TRBV9|TRBJ2-2
TGTGCCAGCAGCGTTGGCATTTACACCGGGGAGCTGTTTTTT
CASSVGIYTGELFF
>.|.|TRBV2|TRBJ2-5
TGTGCCAGCTCCGGAGACGAAGAGACCCAGTACTTC
CASSGDEETQYF
>TRBD2|.|TRBV7-9|TRBJ2-1
TGTGCCAGCAGCTCTAGCGGGGGGGCTGGCAATGAGCAGTTCTTC
CASSSSGGAGNEQFF
>.|.|TRBV6-5|TRBJ1-1
TGTGCCAGCATGGTGGCGGGTGGTATGAACACTGAAGCTTTCTTT
CASMVAGGMNTEAFF
>.|.|TRBV19|TRBJ1-2
TGTGCCAGTCAGGAAACAGTTGGGTATGGCTACACCTTC
CASQETVGYGYTF
>.|.|TRBV6-5|TRBJ1-6
TGTGCCAGCAAGTTCGGGAGTTCACCCCTCCACTTT
CASKFGSSPLHF
>.|.|TRBV30|TRBJ1-5
TGTGCCTGGAGGCGGGCGGGCCAGCCCCAGCATTTT
CAWRRAGQPQHF
>.|.|TRBV7-2|TRBJ1-5
TGTGCCAGCAGCTTAGTAGGTTACCTAGGGCCCCAGCATTTT
CASSLVGYLGPQHF
>.|.|TRBV6-5|TRBJ2-7
TGTGCCAGCAGTTACTCTATCTGGGCCGAATCCTACGAGCAGTACTTC
CASSYSIWAESYEQYF
>.|.|TRBV11-3|TRBJ2-2
TGTGCCAGCAGCCCGGGGGTAGCTATAGGAACCGGGGAGCTGTTTTTT
CASSPGVAIGTGELFF
>TRBD1|.|TRBV30|TRBJ1-2
TGTGCCTGGACCCGGGACAGCACCTTCTATGGCTACACCTTC
CAWTRDSTFYGYTF
>.|.|TRBV5-6|TRBJ2-1
TGTGCCAGCAACTACGGTAGCTCCTACAATGAGCAGTTCTTC
CASNYGSSYNEQFF
>TRBD1|once|TRBV27|TRBJ2-7
TGTGCCAGCAGTATACAGGGGGGTCCCTACGAGCAGTACTTC
CASSIQGGPYEQYF
>TRBD2|few|TRBV7-2|TRBJ2-7
TGTGCCAGCAGCTTAGCGGGGGGGAACCACCACGAGCAGTACTTC
CASSLAGGNHHEQYF
>TRBD2|.|TRBV29-1|TRBJ2-1
TGCAGCGTTGCGGGACTAGCGGGGGCGGGGAATGAGCAGTTCTTC
CSVAGLAGAGNEQFF
>TRBD1|.|TRBV2|TRBJ1-5
TGTGCCAGCAGTGAAAAGACAGGGGGTGGGCCCCAGCATTTT
CASSEKTGGGPQHF
>.|once|TRBV7-2|TRBJ1-1
TGTGCCAGCAGCTTAGATAGGAACACTGAAGCTTTCTTT
CASSLDRNTEAFF
>TRBD1|.|TRBV18|TRBJ1-1
TGTGCCAGCTCAACCCAGGGGGCACAGACTGAAGCTTTCTTT
CASSTQGAQTEAFF
>TRBD1|once|TRBV7-2|TRBJ2-7
TGTGCCAGCAGCTTGGGGACAGGTTCAAACTACGAGCAGTACTTC
CASSLGTGSNYEQYF
>.|.|TRBV4-1|TRBJ2-5
TGCGCCAGCAGCCGTGACACGAACCAAGAGACCCAGTACTTC
CASSRDTNQETQYF
>.|.|TRBV6-1|TRBJ1-4
TGTGCCAGCAGTGAATCAGGGGCAACTAATGAAAAACTGTTTTTT
CASSESGATNEKLFF
>.|once|TRBV19|TRBJ1-5
TGTGCCAGTAGCCTTGAGAGCAACTTCAATCAGCCCCAGCATTTT
CASSLESNFNQPQHF
>.|.|TRBV29-1|TRBJ2-3
TGCAGCGTTCTAGCAGATACGCAGTATTTT
CSVLADTQYF
>.|.|TRBV7-2|TRBJ1-5
TGTGCCAGCAGCCCGGTGGGGGGGGCAAGCAATCAGCCCCAGCATTTT
CASSPVGGASNQPQHF
>TRBD1|.|TRBV19|TRBJ1-3
TGTGCCAGCAGATCAGGGGGCGCGACTGGAAACACCATATATTTT
CASRSGGATGNTIYF
>TRBD2|.|TRBV18|TRBJ2-3
TGTGCCAGCTCACCGCCCGGACTAGCCGGGGGCACAGATACGCAGTATTTT
CASSPPGLAGGTDTQYF
>.|.|TRBV5-1|TRBJ1-2
TGCGCCAGCAGCTTGGACGACAGGTTCGACTATGGCTACACCTTC
CASSLDDRFDYGYTF
>.|.|TRBV7-2|TRBJ2-5
TGTGCCAGCAGCCTCTCTCGAGGGAATCAAGAGACCCAGTACTTC
CASSLSRGNQETQYF
>TRBD1|.|TRBV6-5|TRBJ1-6
TGTGCCAGCAGTTACTGGGACAGGGAAAATTCACCCCTCCACTTT
CASSYWDRENSPLHF
>TRBD1|.|TRBV7-2|TRBJ1-1
TGTGCCAGCAGCCCCAGACAGGGGGCAAGGAACACTGAAGCTTTCTTT
CASSPRQGARNTEAFF
>.|.|TRBV28|TRBJ1-2
TGTGCCAGCAGTTTGACAGGACCTAACTATGGCTACACCTTC
CASSLTGPNYGYTF
>.|once|TRBV5-4|TRBJ1-1
TGTGCCAGCAGCTTGGCCGGGAACACTGAAGCTTTCTTT
CASSLAGNTEAFF
>.|.|TRBV28|TRBJ1-5
TGTGCCAGCAGACAGGGATGGCAGCCCCAGCATTTT
CASRQGWQPQHF
>.|.|TRBV7-2|TRBJ1-5
TGTGCCAGCAGCTTAGATAGAAGCCAGCCCCAGCATTTT
CASSLDRSQPQHF
>.|.|TRBV19|TRBJ1-6
TGTGCCAGTAGTATCGCGGGTACCAACGGGGTTTCACCCCTCCACTTT
CASSIAGTNGVSPLHF
>.|once|TRBV25-1|TRBJ1-1
TGTGCCAGCAGTGAACAGGATCTCTCGGCTGAAGCTTTCTTT
CASSEQDLSAEAFF